Reported below is one T cell receptor (beta chain). The target of this receptor is not known. Base qualities are not recorded, but no much larger clone differs from it by a single base. CDR1 MNHEY and CDR2 SVGAGI were looked up in the germline V gene. From its cysteine to its phenylalanine, the CDR3 spans 15 amino acids. Kept here is only the CDR3 DNA, which spans 45 bases and is read in frame from base 1. Trimming accounts for 5 bases at V and 1 base at J, while the number of junction bases matched to no gene is 6. This sample was taken from a study of cytomegalovirus exposure and HLA in healthy donors (dated by TCRdb to between 2016 and 2019). In the study overall: In an earlier analysis of approximately 500 of the donors, around 300 Gb of sequence data and 120 million or so unique TCR beta sequences from about 190 million T cells were reported. To predict cytomegalovirus infection status, the study combined high-throughput TCR immunosequencing, statistical association of individual TCRs with disease status, and machine learning. The study profiled the T cell repertoires of under 850 subjects by immunosequencing and related them to cytomegalovirus serostatus. The number of donors typed differed by locus, with roughly 629-640 for A, B, C, DRB1 and DQB1, roughly 520 for DQA1, 600 to 610 for DPA1, and some 450 for DPB1. To decide whether each TCR beta V gene segment behaved as functional or pseudogenic, an earlier analysis of fewer than 750 of the donors relied on high-throughput TCR beta sequencing. Every repertoire in the discovery cohort had been generated on one and the same sequencing platform. An early release that covered more than 550 HLA-typed donors contained 250 to 350 gigabases of sequencing data and around 80 million unique TCR sequences. Alongside the repertoire data, information on donor age, sex, ethnicity and CMV serostatus was compiled. On average, approximately 250,000 unique TCR beta nucleotide sequences were sequenced per donor among a few hundred genotyped donors of the cohort, with around 19% of those sequences being non-productive. Of the 300 to 500 genotyped donors, approximately 81% were placed in the genetic ancestry cluster associated with self-reported Caucasian donors. A later analysis re-analyzed previously published TCR beta repertoires from 600 to 850 donors and added high-resolution HLA genotyping to study TCR occurrence patterns. Class I and class II HLA loci were covered by the typing at four-digit resolution. In the later analysis, no new phenotypic data were used to find candidate immune exposures; instead, reliance was placed on TCR beta sequences and their occurrence across donors. The study was designed to test whether signatures of past pathogen exposure could be identified by cataloging public T cell receptors. Along with the approximately 600-subject first cohort, a separate validation cohort of 120 different subjects was used. A handful of DR-DQ haplotypes were handled as single units for association and clustering because linkage in the cohort was strong. Genome-wide SNP genotypes for about 65% of the 666 donors were used in a later genetic analysis, which treated that subset as a discovery cohort.

The cohort comprised 710 or so healthy bone marrow donors. At the time of sampling, every cohort member was nominally healthy, though immune exposures that went unrecorded were likely present. The donor was CMV seropositive and belonged to the group of more than 250 seropositive cohort members. A peripheral blood sample was collected from each donor, and TCR beta sequencing was performed on peripheral blood mononuclear cells. The Qiagen DNeasy Blood Extraction Kit was used to extract genomic DNA from the blood cell samples. Library generation was performed with the immunoSEQ multiplex PCR assay. The multiplex PCR relied on a mix of 60 forward primers for TCR Vbeta segments and 13 reverse primers for TCR Jbeta segments. The CDR3 region of rearranged TCR beta genes was amplified from genomic DNA by a multiplex PCR assay. On the Illumina HiSeq System, the amplified TCR beta libraries were sequenced as 87-base-pair reads. The study's processing was this. In a later analysis, 70 million to 95 million unique TCR beta chains were counted across the approximately 620 repertoires, and roughly 10 million of these chains were shared by at least two donors. To remove PCR and sequencing errors, raw reads were error-corrected and collapsed into unique sequences using a nearest-neighbor algorithm that merged closely related sequences. CDR3 sequences were aligned to IMGT reference sequences to assign V, D and J gene segments. Each retained sequence needed at least a six-nucleotide match to both a V gene segment and a J gene segment. Rearrangements were classified as productive when the CDR3 lacked stop codons and remained in frame with V and J, and all other rearrangements were classified as non-productive. Following IMGT convention, CDR3 was defined as the stretch from the second conserved V-encoded cysteine up to the conserved J-encoded phenylalanine. The earlier analysis of 587 of the donors excluded sequences that lacked an unambiguous match to a single V gene segment. In an earlier analysis of approximately 500 of the donors, a V segment was called functional when productive rearrangements were above 56.7%, and segregating when the standard deviation between donors exceeded 5%. A statistical classification framework was developed to diagnose cytomegalovirus status using the catalog of TCR beta chain sequences. In a later analysis, V and J genes were assigned by comparing TCR nucleotide sequences against IMGT/GENE-DB human TR gene sequences. A later analysis assigned CDR3 sequences and most-parsimonious VDJ recombination scenarios with the TCRdist pipeline. In a later analysis, each TCR beta chain was defined by its CDR3 amino acid sequence together with its V-gene family, and reads without a unique V-gene family were excluded. As a way to deal with suspected cross-contamination and a sequencing artifact, a later analysis dropped hundreds of nucleotide sequences that were highly shared and had low generation probability. In a later analysis, a clonal expansion index for each public chain was calculated from normalized within-repertoire ranks of inferred template counts. Generation probabilities in a later analysis came from a VDJ recombination model fitted to out-of-frame rearrangements, and those results were checked against IGoR. Hypergeometric tests were used in a later analysis to score TCR-TCR, TCR-HLA and TCR-CMV co-occurrence, with a repertoire-size bias correction applied to the TCR pairs. In a later analysis, false discovery rates were estimated by permuting HLA or CMV assignments 20 times. In a later analysis, co-occurring TCRs were grouped using DBSCAN, with TCRdist sequence similarity added in when clustering inside HLA-allele-positive subsets. Co-occurrence clustering excluded repertoires with fewer than 30,000 or more than 120,000 public chains, plus five with anomalous nucleotide sharing. This immuneACCESS table, as held by TCRdb, lists in-frame sequences with V and J called but not all clones. Of the missing ones, under half trace to an unresolved V gene in checked studies; the others have no known cause. The V and J calls and the clone size are those of that table, but D and trimming were determined from the DNA. This sample comprises roughly 98,000 clones, around 75% of them detected only once. Together, the top ten hold about 10% of the sample.

What the research found in general, with its limitations: In a later analysis, several top co-occurrence clusters were reported to appear linked to parvovirus B19, influenza, CMV and Epstein-Barr virus. Specific HLA alleles were associated with 16,951 TCR beta sequences at a false discovery rate of 0.05 in a later analysis. According to a later analysis, most CMV-associated TCR beta chains appeared to be HLA-restricted, and the HLA associations seemed to be driven largely by CMV exposure. Cytomegalovirus status was reported to be diagnosed by the classifier with high specificity and sensitivity in both the original and validation cohorts. This cohort had only TCR beta chains sequenced, and the lack of alpha or paired-chain data limited which features could be detected. In a later analysis, the rate of TCR association differed among HLA loci, with DRB1 alleles having the most associated TCRs and HLA-C alleles having the fewest. In a later genetic analysis, fewer N-insertions in productive TCRs were reported among donors in an Asian-associated ancestry cluster than the roughly 670-donor mean. The only immune exposure information available for the cohort was CMV serostatus. In an earlier analysis of 587 of the donors, most TCR beta V segments appeared in productive rearrangements about 87% or about 30% of the time, broadly matching IMGT annotations. Because HLA typing was missing for some donors at each locus, association tests included only the typed subset. A later genetic analysis associated a missense DCLRE1C variant with V-gene and J-gene trimming of TCR beta chains, and an independent cohort replicated the association. Some IMGT-functional V segments, including TRBV6-2 and TRBV6-3, could not be distinguished by the 87-base-pair reads and were therefore excluded. Compared with equally common non-associated chains, HLA-associated TCR beta chains in a later analysis were more clonally expanded and had lower generation probabilities. The authors suggested that the approach could potentially be generalized to other disease states and immunological phenotypes. Some 16 rarely observed V segments, including chromosome 9 orphons, were excluded from the earlier analysis of some 590 of the donors because counts were too low. When HLA alleles, especially DR and DQ, strongly co-occurred, attributing TCR associations to individual alleles was difficult. A further reported finding was that TCR beta sequences accurately predicted the HLA-A and HLA-B alleles for most subjects in the first cohort. Most TCR sequences were seen in very few donors, while some public TCRs were found in many individuals. The presence/absence analyses assumed that sequencing depth was roughly uniform across donors, and that assumption may not be true. Linkage disequilibrium might explain the correlated functional status among segregating V segments, but an unknown experimental factor could not be excluded. In vitro tests confirmed that a few of the cytomegalovirus-associated TCR beta chains recognize cytomegalovirus antigens. A cluster of highly shared sequence variants was judged likely to be a technical artifact of the sequencing pipeline. The study gave a list of under 200 TCR beta chains associated with cytomegalovirus.

The sequence joins TRBV6-5 to TRBJ2-3; 7 central nucleotides agree with TRBD1. Sequencing used PBMCs. This receptor was taken from a man between 18 and 29 years old in good health and CMV-seropositive. This receptor carries the CDR3 CASSRTGPGTDTQYF. The DNA sequence is TGTGCCAGCAGTCGGACAGGCCCCGGCACAGATACGCAGTATTTT.